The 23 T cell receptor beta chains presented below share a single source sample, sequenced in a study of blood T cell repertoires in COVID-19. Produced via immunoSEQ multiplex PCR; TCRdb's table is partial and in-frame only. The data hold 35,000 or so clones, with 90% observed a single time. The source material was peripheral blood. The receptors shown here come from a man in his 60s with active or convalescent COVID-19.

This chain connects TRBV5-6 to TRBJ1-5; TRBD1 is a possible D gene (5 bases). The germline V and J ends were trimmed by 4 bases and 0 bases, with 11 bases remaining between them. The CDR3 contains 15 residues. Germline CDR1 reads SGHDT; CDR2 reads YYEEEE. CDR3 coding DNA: TGTGCCAGCAGCGCCCAGGGATATAGCAATCAGCCCCAGCATTTT. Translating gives CASSAQGYSNQPQHF.

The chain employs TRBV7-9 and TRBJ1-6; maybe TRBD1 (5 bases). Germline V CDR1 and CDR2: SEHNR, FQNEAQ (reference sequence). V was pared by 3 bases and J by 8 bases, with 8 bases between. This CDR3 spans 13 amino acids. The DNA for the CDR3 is TGTGCCAGCAGCTTGACGACAGATTCACCCCTCCACTTT. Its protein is CASSLTTDSPLHF. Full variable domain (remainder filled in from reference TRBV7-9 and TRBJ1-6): DTGVSQNPRHKITKRGQNVTFRCDPISEHNRLYWYRQTLGQGPEFLTYFQNEAQLEKSRLLSDRFSAERPKGSFSTLEIQRTEQGDSAMYLCASSLTTDSPLHFGNGTRLTVT.

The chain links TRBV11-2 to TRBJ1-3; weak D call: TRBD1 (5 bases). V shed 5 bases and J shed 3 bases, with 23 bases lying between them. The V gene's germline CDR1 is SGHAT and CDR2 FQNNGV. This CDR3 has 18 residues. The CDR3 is CASSPTQTEVSFGNTIYF. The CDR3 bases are TGTGCCAGCAGCCCTACCCAGACAGAGGTCTCTTTTGGAAACACCATATATTTT.

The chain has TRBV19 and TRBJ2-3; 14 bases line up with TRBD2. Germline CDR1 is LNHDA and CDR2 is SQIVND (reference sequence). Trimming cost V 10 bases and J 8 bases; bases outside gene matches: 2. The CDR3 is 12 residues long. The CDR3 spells CATGLAGGTQYF. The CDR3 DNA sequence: TGTGCCACCGGACTAGCGGGAGGTACGCAGTATTTT.

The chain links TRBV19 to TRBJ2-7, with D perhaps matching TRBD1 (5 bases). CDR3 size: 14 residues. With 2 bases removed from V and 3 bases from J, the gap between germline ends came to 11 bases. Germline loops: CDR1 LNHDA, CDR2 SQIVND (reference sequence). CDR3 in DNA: TGTGCCAGTAGTATAAACGGGCAGGGCTACGAGCAGTACTTC. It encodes CASSINGQGYEQYF.

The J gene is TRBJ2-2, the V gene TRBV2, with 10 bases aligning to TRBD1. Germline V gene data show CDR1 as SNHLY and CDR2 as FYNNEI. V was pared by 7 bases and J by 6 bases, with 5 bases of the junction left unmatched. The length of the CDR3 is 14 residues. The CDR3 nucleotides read TGTGCCAGCAAGGGACAGGGGCTTCCCGGGGAGCTGTTTTTT. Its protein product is CASKGQGLPGELFF.

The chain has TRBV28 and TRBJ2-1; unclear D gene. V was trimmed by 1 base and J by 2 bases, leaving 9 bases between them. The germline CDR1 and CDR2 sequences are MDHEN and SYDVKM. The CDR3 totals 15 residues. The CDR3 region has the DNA TGTGCCAGCAGTTTATTTGAGATAACCTACAATGAGCAGTTCTTC. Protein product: CASSLFEITYNEQFF.

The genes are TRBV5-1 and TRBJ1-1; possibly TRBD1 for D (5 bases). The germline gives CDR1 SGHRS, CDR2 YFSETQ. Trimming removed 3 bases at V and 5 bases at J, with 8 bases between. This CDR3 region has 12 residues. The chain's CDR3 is CASSSGGTEAFF. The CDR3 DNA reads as TGCGCCAGCAGCTCCGGGGGGACTGAAGCTTTCTTT. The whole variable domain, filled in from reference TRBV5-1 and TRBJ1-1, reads KAGVTQTPRYLIKTRGQQVTLSCSPISGHRSVSWYQQTPGQGLQFLFEYFSETQRNKGNFPGRFSGRQFSNSRSEMNVSTLELGDSALYLCASSSGGTEAFFGQGTRLTVV.

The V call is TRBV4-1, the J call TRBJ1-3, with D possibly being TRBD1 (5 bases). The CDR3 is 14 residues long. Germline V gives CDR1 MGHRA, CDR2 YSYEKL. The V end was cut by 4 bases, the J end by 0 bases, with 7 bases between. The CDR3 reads CASSLQGSGNTIYF. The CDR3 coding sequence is TGCGCCAGCAGCCTTCAGGGCTCTGGAAACACCATATATTTT.

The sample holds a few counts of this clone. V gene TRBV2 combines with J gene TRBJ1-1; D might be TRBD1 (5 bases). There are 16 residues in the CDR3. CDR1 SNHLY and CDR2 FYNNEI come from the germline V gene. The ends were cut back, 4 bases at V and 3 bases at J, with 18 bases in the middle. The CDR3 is CASSVGGEGRDTEAFF. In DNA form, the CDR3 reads TGTGCCAGCAGTGTTGGGGGAGAGGGGAGGGACACTGAAGCTTTCTTT.

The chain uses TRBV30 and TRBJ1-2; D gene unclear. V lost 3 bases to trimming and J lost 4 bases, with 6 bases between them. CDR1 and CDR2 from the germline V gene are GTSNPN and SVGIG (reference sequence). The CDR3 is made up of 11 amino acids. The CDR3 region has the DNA TGTGCCTGGAGGGGAGGCTATGGCTACACCTTC. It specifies CAWRGGYGYTF.

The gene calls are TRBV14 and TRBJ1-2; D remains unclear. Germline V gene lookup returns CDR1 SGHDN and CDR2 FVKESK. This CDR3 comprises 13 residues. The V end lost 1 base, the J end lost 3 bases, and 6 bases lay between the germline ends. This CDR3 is CASSQVQYYGYTF. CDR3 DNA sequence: TGTGCCAGCAGCCAAGTTCAGTACTATGGCTACACCTTC.

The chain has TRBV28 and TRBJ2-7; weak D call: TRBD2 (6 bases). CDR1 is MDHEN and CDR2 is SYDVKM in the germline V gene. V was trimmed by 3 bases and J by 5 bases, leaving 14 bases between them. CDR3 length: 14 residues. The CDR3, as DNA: TGTGCCAGCAGTTTTGGAGGGGTGGGAGACGAGCAGTACTTC. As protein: CASSFGGVGDEQYF.

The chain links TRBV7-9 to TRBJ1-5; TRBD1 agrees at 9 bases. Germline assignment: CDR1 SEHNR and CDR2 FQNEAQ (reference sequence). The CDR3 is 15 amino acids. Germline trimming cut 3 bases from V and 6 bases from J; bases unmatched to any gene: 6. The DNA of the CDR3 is TGTGCCAGCAGCTTCGGACAGGGGCTGGGTCAGCCCCAGCATTTT. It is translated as CASSFGQGLGQPQHF.

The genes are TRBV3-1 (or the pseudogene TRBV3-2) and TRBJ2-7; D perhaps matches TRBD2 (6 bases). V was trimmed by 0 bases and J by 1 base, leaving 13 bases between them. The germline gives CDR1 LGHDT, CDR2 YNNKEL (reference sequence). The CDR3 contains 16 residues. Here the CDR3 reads CASSQDAAGKSYEQYF. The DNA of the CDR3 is TGTGCCAGCAGCCAAGATGCGGCGGGGAAGTCCTACGAGCAGTACTTC.

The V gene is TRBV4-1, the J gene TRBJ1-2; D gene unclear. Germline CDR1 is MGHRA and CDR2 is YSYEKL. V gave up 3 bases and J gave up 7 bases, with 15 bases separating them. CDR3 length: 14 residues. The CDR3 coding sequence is TGCGCCAGCAGCCATCCCCCTTTCACGGGTGGCTACACCTTC. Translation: CASSHPPFTGGYTF.

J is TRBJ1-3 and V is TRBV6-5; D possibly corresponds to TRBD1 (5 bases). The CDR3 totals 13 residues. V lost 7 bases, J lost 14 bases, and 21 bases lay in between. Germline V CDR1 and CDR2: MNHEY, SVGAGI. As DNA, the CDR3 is TGTGCCAGCACCCAAGGGGCACGAGAACGTGTATATTTT. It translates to CASTQGARERVYF.

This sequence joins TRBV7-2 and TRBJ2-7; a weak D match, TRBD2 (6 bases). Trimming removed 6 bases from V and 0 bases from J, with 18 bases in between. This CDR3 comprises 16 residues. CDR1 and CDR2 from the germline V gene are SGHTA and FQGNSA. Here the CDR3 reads CASRGLDPRVSYEQYF. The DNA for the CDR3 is TGTGCCAGCAGGGGACTTGACCCGAGGGTCTCCTACGAGCAGTACTTC.

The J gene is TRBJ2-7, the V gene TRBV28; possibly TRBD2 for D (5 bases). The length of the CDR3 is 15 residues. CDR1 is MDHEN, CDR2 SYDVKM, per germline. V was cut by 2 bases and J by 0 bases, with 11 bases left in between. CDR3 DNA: TGTGCCAGCAGTTTAGGGCGGGTAGGCTCCTACGAGCAGTACTTC. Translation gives CASSLGRVGSYEQYF.

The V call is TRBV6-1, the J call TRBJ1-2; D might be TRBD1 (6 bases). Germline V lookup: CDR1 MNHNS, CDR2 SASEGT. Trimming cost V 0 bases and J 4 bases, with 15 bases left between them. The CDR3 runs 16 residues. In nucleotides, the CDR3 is TGTGCCAGCAGTGAAGCGCTTCGAGGGGGGGGCTATGGCTACACCTTC. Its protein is CASSEALRGGGYGYTF.

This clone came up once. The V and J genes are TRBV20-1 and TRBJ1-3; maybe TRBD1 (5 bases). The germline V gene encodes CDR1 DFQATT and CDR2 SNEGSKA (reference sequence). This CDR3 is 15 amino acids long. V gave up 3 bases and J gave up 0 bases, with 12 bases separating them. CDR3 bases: TGCAGTGCTAGTCTGAGACAGTTCTCTGGAAACACCATATATTTT. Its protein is CSASLRQFSGNTIYF.

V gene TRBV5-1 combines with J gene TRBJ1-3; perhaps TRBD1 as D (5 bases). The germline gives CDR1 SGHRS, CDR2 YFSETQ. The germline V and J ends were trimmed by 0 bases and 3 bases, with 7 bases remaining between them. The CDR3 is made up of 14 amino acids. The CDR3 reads CASSLGTGGNTIYF. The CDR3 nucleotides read TGCGCCAGCAGCTTGGGTACAGGTGGAAACACCATATATTTT.

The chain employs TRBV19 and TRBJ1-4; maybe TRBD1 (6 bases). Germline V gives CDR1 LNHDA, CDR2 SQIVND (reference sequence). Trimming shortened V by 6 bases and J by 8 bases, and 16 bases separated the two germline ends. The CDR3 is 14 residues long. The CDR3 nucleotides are TGTGCCAGTAGCCCCCGGGGACAAACAGAAAAACTGTTTTTT. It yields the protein CASSPRGQTEKLFF.